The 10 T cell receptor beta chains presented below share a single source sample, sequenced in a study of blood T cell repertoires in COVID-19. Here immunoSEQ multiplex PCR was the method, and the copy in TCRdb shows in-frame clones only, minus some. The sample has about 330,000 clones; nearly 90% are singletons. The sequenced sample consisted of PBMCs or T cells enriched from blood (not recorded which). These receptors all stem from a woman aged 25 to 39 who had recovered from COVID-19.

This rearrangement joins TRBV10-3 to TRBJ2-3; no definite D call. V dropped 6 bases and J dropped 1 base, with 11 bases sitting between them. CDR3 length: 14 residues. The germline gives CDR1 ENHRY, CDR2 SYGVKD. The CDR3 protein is CAIRAGWGTDTQYF. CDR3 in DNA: TGTGCCATCAGGGCAGGTTGGGGCACAGATACGCAGTATTTT.

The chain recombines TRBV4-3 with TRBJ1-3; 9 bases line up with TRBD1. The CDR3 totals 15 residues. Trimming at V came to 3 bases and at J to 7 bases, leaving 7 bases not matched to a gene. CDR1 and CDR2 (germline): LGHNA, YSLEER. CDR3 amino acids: CASSQAGTGRNTIYF. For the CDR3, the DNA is TGCGCCAGCAGCCAGGCTGGGACAGGGAGGAACACCATATATTTT.

CDR3 in amino acids: CASSYSVTGSQPQHF. As DNA, the CDR3 is TGTGCCAGCAGTTACTCGGTGACAGGGAGTCAGCCCCAGCATTTT. The chain carries TRBV6-2 or TRBV6-3 and TRBJ1-5; 7 bases match TRBD1. V lost 0 bases and J lost 6; bases outside the gene matches: 5. CDR3 size: 15 residues. The V gene's germline CDR1 is MNHEY and CDR2 SVGEGT.

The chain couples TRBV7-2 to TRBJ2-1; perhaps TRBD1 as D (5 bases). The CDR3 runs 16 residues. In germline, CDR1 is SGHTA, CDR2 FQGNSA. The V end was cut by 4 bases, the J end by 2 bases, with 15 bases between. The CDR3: CASSSQGAAAYNEQFF. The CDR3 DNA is TGTGCCAGCAGCTCCCAAGGGGCCGCCGCCTACAATGAGCAGTTCTTC.

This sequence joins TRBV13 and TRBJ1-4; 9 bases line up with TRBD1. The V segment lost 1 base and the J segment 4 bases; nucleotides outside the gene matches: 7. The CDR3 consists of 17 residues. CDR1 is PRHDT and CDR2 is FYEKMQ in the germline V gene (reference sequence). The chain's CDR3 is CASSLVGTGKDNEKLFF. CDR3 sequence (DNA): TGTGCCAGCAGCTTAGTTGGGACAGGGAAGGATAATGAAAAACTGTTTTTT.

The CDR3 DNA follows: TGTGCCAGCGGCGACAGGGGGAACTATGGCTACACCTTC. Its protein is CASGDRGNYGYTF. The chain employs TRBV7-8 and TRBJ1-2; 9 bases are shared with TRBD1. Germline V lookup: CDR1 SGHVS, CDR2 FQNEAQ. The CDR3 is made up of 13 amino acids. V was clipped by 8 bases and J by 2 bases; unmatched bases: 3. The variable domain in full, completed from reference TRBV7-8 and TRBJ1-2, reads GAGVSQSPRYKVAKRGQDVALRCDPISGHVSLFWYQQALGQGPEFLTYFQNEAQLDKSGLPSDRFFAERPEGSVSTLKIQRTQQEDSAVYLCASGDRGNYGYTFGSGTRLTVV.

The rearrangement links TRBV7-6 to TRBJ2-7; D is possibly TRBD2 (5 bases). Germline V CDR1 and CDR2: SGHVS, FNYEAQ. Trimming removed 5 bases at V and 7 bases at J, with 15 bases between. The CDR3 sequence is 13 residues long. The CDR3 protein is CASSPDEPGEQYF. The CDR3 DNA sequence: TGTGCCAGCAGCCCAGATGAGCCGGGAGAGCAGTACTTC. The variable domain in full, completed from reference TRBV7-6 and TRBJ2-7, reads GAGVSQSPRYKVTKRGQDVALRCDPISGHVSLYWYRQALGQGPEFLTYFNYEAQQDKSGLPNDRFSAERPEGSISTLTIQRTEQRDSAMYRCASSPDEPGEQYFGPGTRLTVT.

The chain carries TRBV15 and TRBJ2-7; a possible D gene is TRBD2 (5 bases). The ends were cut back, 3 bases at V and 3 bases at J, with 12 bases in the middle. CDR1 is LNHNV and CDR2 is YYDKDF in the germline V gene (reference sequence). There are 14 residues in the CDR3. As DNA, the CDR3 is TGTGCCACCAGCAGCTCCCGGGGTGGCTACGAGCAGTACTTC. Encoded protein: CATSSSRGGYEQYF. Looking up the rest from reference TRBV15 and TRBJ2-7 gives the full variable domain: DAMVIQNPRYQVTQFGKPVTLSCSQTLNHNVMYWYQQKSSQAPKLLFHYYDKDFNNEADTPDNFQSRRPNTSFCFLDIRSPGLGDTAMYLCATSSSRGGYEQYFGPGTRLTVT.

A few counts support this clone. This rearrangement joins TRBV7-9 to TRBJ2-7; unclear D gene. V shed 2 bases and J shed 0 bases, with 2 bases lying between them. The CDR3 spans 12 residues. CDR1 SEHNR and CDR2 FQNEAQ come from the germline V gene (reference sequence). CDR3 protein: CASSLHSYEQYF. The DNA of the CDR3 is TGTGCCAGCAGCTTACACTCCTACGAGCAGTACTTC.

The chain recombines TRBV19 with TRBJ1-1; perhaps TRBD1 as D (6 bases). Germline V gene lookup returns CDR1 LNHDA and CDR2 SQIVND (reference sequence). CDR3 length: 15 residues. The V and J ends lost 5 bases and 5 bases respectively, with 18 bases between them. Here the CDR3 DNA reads TGTGCCAGTAGTGCGGTTTGGGGGCCGATAACTGAAGCTTTCTTT. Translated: CASSAVWGPITEAFF.